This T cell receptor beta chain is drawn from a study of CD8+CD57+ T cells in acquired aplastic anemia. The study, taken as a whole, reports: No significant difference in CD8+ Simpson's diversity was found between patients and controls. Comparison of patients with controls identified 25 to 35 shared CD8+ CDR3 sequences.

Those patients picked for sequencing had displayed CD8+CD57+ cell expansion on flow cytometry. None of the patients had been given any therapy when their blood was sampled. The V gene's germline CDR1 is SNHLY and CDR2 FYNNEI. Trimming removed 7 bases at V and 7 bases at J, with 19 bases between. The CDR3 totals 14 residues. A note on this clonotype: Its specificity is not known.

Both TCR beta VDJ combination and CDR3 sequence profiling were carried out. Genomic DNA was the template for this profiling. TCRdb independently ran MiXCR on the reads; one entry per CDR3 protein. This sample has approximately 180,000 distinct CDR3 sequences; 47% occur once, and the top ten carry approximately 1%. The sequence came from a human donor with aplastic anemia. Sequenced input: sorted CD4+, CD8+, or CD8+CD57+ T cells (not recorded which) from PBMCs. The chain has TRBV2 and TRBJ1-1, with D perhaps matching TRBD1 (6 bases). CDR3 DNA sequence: TGTGCCAGCACCGAGGCGGGGGGCGAAAGTGAAGCTTTCTTT. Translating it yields CASTEAGGESEAFF.